The 21 T cell receptor beta chains below come from one sample, sequenced in a study of T-cell reconstitution after alpha-beta-depleted transplantation in children. The TCRbeta library was prepared with unique molecular identifiers. TCRdb recomputed calls from the PCR reads with MiXCR, one row per CDR3 protein. The sample lists approximately 400,000 distinct CDR3 sequences; around 9.9% were seen once. The sample in question was PBMCs from the stem cell graft donor, obtained from the stem cell graft. Every receptor here comes from a human donor who donated a stem cell graft to a child with acute myeloid leukemia.

This clonotype was counted only a few times. This chain links TRBV20-1 with TRBJ2-1; 16 bases map to TRBD2. V was pared by 5 bases and J by 3 bases, with 4 bases of the junction left unmatched. CDR1 is DFQATT, CDR2 SNEGSKA, per germline (reference sequence). The CDR3 is 16 amino acids. CDR3 amino acids: CSADGTSGGDYNEQFF. Written as DNA, the CDR3 is TGCAGTGCTGATGGGACTAGCGGGGGGGACTACAATGAGCAGTTCTTC.

There are many counts of this clonotype. The chain carries TRBV18 and TRBJ2-1, with 7 bases matching TRBD2. Germline V gene data show CDR1 as KGHSH and CDR2 as LQKENI. The CDR3 contains 15 residues. V lost 3 bases to trimming and J lost 7 bases; unmatched junction nucleotides: 9. CDR3 bases: TGTGCCAGCTCACCGGGTGCAGCGGGGCGAAATGAGCAGTTCTTC. As protein: CASSPGAAGRNEQFF.

In its sample, this clonotype was seen a few times. The V and J genes are TRBV6-2 or TRBV6-3 and TRBJ2-7, with TRBD2 matching 10 bases. The ends lost 6 bases at V and 0 bases at J; junction bases unmatched: 11. There are 17 residues in the CDR3. Germline V gene lookup returns CDR1 MNHEY and CDR2 SVGEGT. Written as DNA, the CDR3 is TGTGCCAGCAGGCACCACGGACTAGCGGACATCTCCTACGAGCAGTACTTC. As protein: CASRHHGLADISYEQYF.

The CDR3 sequence is CASSLDPGKRRYTF. The CDR3, as DNA: TGTGCCAGCAGCTTGGATCCGGGGAAGCGGCGTTACACCTTC. The genes are TRBV5-4 and TRBJ1-2; no clear D gene. The ends were cut back, 0 bases at V and 11 bases at J, with 17 bases in the middle. CDR3 length: 14 residues. Germline loops: CDR1 SGHNT, CDR2 YYREEE (reference sequence).

This clonotype was detected only a few times. In DNA form, the CDR3 reads TGTGCCAGCAGCTTATCGCCACGGGCCTCTGGAAACACCATATATTTT. The encoded protein is CASSLSPRASGNTIYF. The chain is built from TRBV7-9 and TRBJ1-3; D unclear. The CDR3 has 16 residues. The germline gives CDR1 SEHNR, CDR2 FQNEAQ (reference sequence). V was pared by 2 bases and J by 0 bases, with 11 bases between.

This clonotype has more than one count but fewer than ten. The chain has TRBV27 and TRBJ2-1, with 15 bases lining up with TRBD2. The J segment lost 5 bases and the V segment lost 6 bases, leaving 5 bases of the junction unmatched. CDR1 is MNHEY and CDR2 is SMNVEV in the germline V gene (reference sequence). There are 16 residues in the CDR3. CDR3 amino acids: CASRRGLAGGDNEQFF. CDR3 coding DNA: TGTGCCAGCAGGCGCGGACTAGCGGGAGGGGACAATGAGCAGTTCTTC.

V gene TRBV10-3 combines with J gene TRBJ1-1; D not resolved. This CDR3 has 12 amino acids. V gave up 4 bases and J gave up 8 bases, with 11 bases separating them. From germline, CDR1 is ENHRY and CDR2 SYGVKD. CDR3 DNA: TGTGCCATCAGTGGTCCCGGGGTAGAAGCTTTCTTT. The encoded protein is CAISGPGVEAFF.

This chain links TRBV7-2 with TRBJ2-5; D is perhaps TRBD1 (5 bases). V lost 5 bases and J lost 7, with 17 bases in between. CDR1 is SGHTA and CDR2 is FQGNSA in the germline V gene. This CDR3 region has 14 residues. This CDR3 is CASSPGPYSGTQYF. Written as DNA, the CDR3 is TGTGCCAGCAGCCCAGGGCCATACTCCGGGACCCAGTACTTC.

V and J are TRBV7-6 and TRBJ2-5; D is uncertain. V was clipped by 4 bases and J by 0 bases, with 12 bases between them. From germline, CDR1 is SGHVS and CDR2 FNYEAQ. The CDR3 extends over 15 amino acids. The DNA for the CDR3 is TGTGCCAGCAGCTCGACCCCAAGGTACCAAGAGACCCAGTACTTC. It codes for CASSSTPRYQETQYF.

This clonotype was counted at least ten times. The rearrangement joins TRBV10-3 to TRBJ2-7, with D possibly TRBD1 on 6 matching bases. The CDR3 sequence is 13 residues long. Trimming removed 7 bases from V and 3 bases from J, with 13 bases in between. The V gene's germline CDR1 is ENHRY and CDR2 SYGVKD. The CDR3 nucleotides are TGTGCCATCATGGACAGCTCCATCTACGAGCAGTACTTC. Translation: CAIMDSSIYEQYF.

The chain joins TRBV7-9 to TRBJ1-2; no definite D call. Germline lookup yields CDR1 SEHNR and CDR2 FQNEAQ (reference sequence). V was cut by 5 bases and J by 2 bases, with 24 bases left in between. The CDR3 extends over 18 amino acids. The CDR3 DNA sequence: TGTGCCAGCAGCCGAGGCGTTACGGGGAACCCCTCGAACTATGGCTACACCTTC. Residues: CASSRGVTGNPSNYGYTF.

This chain uses TRBV5-1 with TRBJ2-5; 7 bases are a match to TRBD1. CDR3 length equals 15 residues. The junction had 8 bases not matched to a gene; V was cut back by 5 bases and J by 1 base. The germline V gene encodes CDR1 SGHRS and CDR2 YFSETQ. CDR3 sequence: CASRYWTGSQETQYF. CDR3 nucleotides: TGCGCCAGCAGATATTGGACAGGATCCCAAGAGACCCAGTACTTC.

In this sample, this clonotype turned up many times. V is TRBV10-3 and J is TRBJ2-1; TRBD2 might be the D (5 bases). V lost 0 bases and J 6 bases, leaving 9 bases between the germline ends. The length of the CDR3 is 14 residues. Per the germline V gene, CDR1 is ENHRY and CDR2 is SYGVKD. The CDR3 spells CAISESRVGNEQFF. As DNA, the CDR3 is TGTGCCATCAGTGAGTCGAGGGTGGGCAATGAGCAGTTCTTC.

This clonotype was detected only a few times. The CDR3 loop is CASSRRRGGWTDTQYF. CDR3 coding DNA: TGTGCCAGCAGTAGGAGGAGGGGGGGGTGGACAGATACGCAGTATTTT. This rearrangement joins TRBV27 to TRBJ2-3; a weak D match, TRBD2 (7 bases). V shed 5 bases and J shed 3 bases, with 18 bases lying between them. CDR1 is MNHEY and CDR2 is SMNVEV in the germline V gene (reference sequence). This CDR3 contains 16 residues.

This chain links TRBV10-3 with TRBJ1-1; D remains unclear. With 8 bases removed from V and 1 base from J, the gap between germline ends came to 11 bases. Germline V gene sequence: CDR1 ENHRY, CDR2 SYGVKD. This CDR3 has 13 residues. The CDR3 loop is CAIRNQQNTEAFF. Written as DNA, the CDR3 is TGTGCCATCCGAAACCAGCAGAACACTGAAGCTTTCTTT.

This clonotype turned up a few times. The chain recombines TRBV20-1 with TRBJ1-1, with a tentative D call TRBD1 (5 bases). V was shortened by 3 bases and J by 7 bases, with 15 bases between the two germline ends. Germline loops: CDR1 DFQATT, CDR2 SNEGSKA (reference sequence). The CDR3 covers 13 residues. CDR3 nucleotide sequence: TGCAGTGCTAGCCCCTCGGGGGGAAGTGAAGCTTTCTTT. Residues: CSASPSGGSEAFF.

This clonotype came up a few times. The genes are TRBV4-1 and TRBJ1-3; a weak D match, TRBD1 (5 bases). The germline V and J ends were trimmed by 0 bases and 1 base, with 13 bases remaining between them. Per germline, CDR1 MGHRA and CDR2 YSYEKL. This CDR3 has 17 residues. The CDR3 sequence: CASSQDLRGRSGNTIYF. For the CDR3, the DNA is TGCGCCAGCAGCCAAGATTTAAGGGGTCGTTCTGGAAACACCATATATTTT.

The chain has TRBV7-2 and TRBJ2-5; D not resolved. Germline V lookup: CDR1 SGHTA, CDR2 FQGNSA. V was shortened by 3 bases and J by 8 bases, with 13 bases between the two germline ends. The CDR3 runs 13 residues. The CDR3 nucleotides are TGTGCCAGCAGCTTGATAAGACTGTCCACCCAGTACTTC. Translation gives CASSLIRLSTQYF.

This clonotype was seen repeatedly, ten times or more. The chain is built from TRBV25-1 and TRBJ2-2; 11 bases fit TRBD1. The length of the CDR3 is 15 residues. CDR1 and CDR2 from the germline V gene are MGHDK and SYGVNS. V trimming: 4 bases; J trimming: 6 bases; junction bases outside the gene matches: 4. Here the CDR3 DNA reads TGTGCCAGCAGTGTCGGGACAGGGGGTGCCGGGGAGCTGTTTTTT. Translating it yields CASSVGTGGAGELFF.

About this clonotype itself: Germline is not matched at one junction end, which may reflect a read error. V gene TRBV20-1 combines with J gene TRBJ1-1, with a tentative D call TRBD1 (6 bases). The germline V gene has CDR1 DFQATT and CDR2 SNEGSKA (reference sequence). The CDR3 sequence is 16 residues long. The CDR3 coding sequence is TGCAGTGCTAGAAGTAGTACAGGGTGGGTGGGCGCTGACGCTTTCTTT. It translates to CSARSSTGWVGADAFF.

This clonotype was seen more than once but under ten times. The rearrangement links TRBV19 to TRBJ1-5, with D possibly being TRBD1 (5 bases). V was cut by 2 bases and J by 5 bases, with 16 bases left in between. CDR3 size: 16 residues. Germline lookup yields CDR1 LNHDA and CDR2 SQIVND (reference sequence). CDR3 sequence (DNA): TGTGCCAGTAGTATATTAGGGACCCGCGCTCATCAGCCCCAGCATTTT. Its translation: CASSILGTRAHQPQHF.